What follows are 6 T cell receptor beta chains derived from one specimen sequenced in a study of cytomegalovirus exposure and HLA in healthy donors. The PCR used 60 Vbeta and 13 Jbeta primers. The assay was immunoSEQ multiplex PCR, and TCRdb's table has in-frame clones only and misses some. This table has some 100,000 clones, 65% to 85% appearing once. The material sequenced was PBMCs. The source is a girl aged 2-10 years in good health and CMV-seropositive.

This rearrangement joins TRBV5-1 to TRBJ1-1, with D unclear. The CDR3 runs 14 residues. V was pared by 3 bases and J by 3 bases, with 12 bases between. Germline CDR1 reads SGHRS; CDR2 reads YFSETQ. The CDR3 DNA reads TGCGCCAGCAGCTGGAGGACCGTAGACACTGAAGCTTTCTTT. Protein product: CASSWRTVDTEAFF.

This chain connects TRBV10-3 to TRBJ2-3, with D tentatively TRBD1 (5 bases). Germline V gene data show CDR1 as ENHRY and CDR2 as SYGVKD. The CDR3 is 14 residues long. V dropped 2 bases and J dropped 4 bases, with 10 bases sitting between them. The CDR3, as DNA: TGTGCCATCAGTGAGCGGCAGGGCCCAGATACGCAGTATTTT. This gives the protein CAISERQGPDTQYF.

V and J are TRBV6-1 and TRBJ2-6; D uncertain. This CDR3 spans 15 amino acids. Germline V gene lookup returns CDR1 MNHNS and CDR2 SASEGT. The germline V and J ends were trimmed by 4 bases and 0 bases, with 7 bases remaining between them. The CDR3 bases are TGTGCCAGCAGTGCACTGGTCTCTGGGGCCAACGTCCTGACTTTC. Residues: CASSALVSGANVLTF.

The rearrangement links TRBV4-1 to TRBJ1-1, with TRBD1 matching 9 bases. This CDR3 contains 18 residues. The germline V gene encodes CDR1 MGHRA and CDR2 YSYEKL. V shed 2 bases, J shed 4 bases, and the junction held 14 bases outside the gene matches. CDR3: CASSQPPGQGFWLTEAFF. In DNA, the CDR3 is TGCGCCAGCAGCCAACCCCCGGGACAGGGATTCTGGCTCACTGAAGCTTTCTTT.

The chain is built from TRBV5-1 and TRBJ2-7; 8 positions agree with TRBD2. CDR1 SGHRS and CDR2 YFSETQ come from the germline V gene. This CDR3 has 16 amino acids. After removal of 1 base from V and 5 bases from J, the junction contained 11 bases not matched to a gene. The CDR3 sequence: CASSLSPGLEYNEQYF. The CDR3 DNA sequence: TGCGCCAGCAGCTTGTCCCCGGGACTAGAGTATAACGAGCAGTACTTC.

A few counts support this clone. The CDR3 sequence: CASSPVQLFF. As DNA, the CDR3 is TGTGCCAGTAGTCCGGTTCAACTGTTTTTT. V is TRBV19 and J is TRBJ1-4; D is uncertain. V was pared by 5 bases and J by 12 bases, with 7 bases between. Germline CDR1 LNHDA, CDR2 SQIVND (reference sequence). The CDR3 is 10 residues long.